This TCR beta chain was identified during a study of cytomegalovirus exposure and HLA in healthy donors. Overall study results and limits: One variant, a missense change in DCLRE1C, was linked in a later analysis to TCR beta V- and J-gene trimming. Accounts indicate the classifier identified cytomegalovirus status with strong specificity and sensitivity. Association with HLA alleles at 0.05 false discovery rate was found for 16,951 TCR beta sequences in a later analysis. TRBV6-2, TRBV6-3 and some other V segments were unresolvable in 87-base-pair reads.

From germline, CDR1 is LGHNA and CDR2 YSLEER. The CDR3 runs 14 residues. V was cut by 1 base and J by 5 bases, with 9 bases left in between. Concerning this clone: Antigen: not known.

It was with 60 Vbeta and 13 Jbeta primers that the PCR ran. Assay: immunoSEQ multiplex PCR; the TCRdb copy retains only in-frame clones and omits some. The sample contains over 150,000 clones, just over 75% of which appear only once. This chain joins TRBV4-3 and TRBJ1-5; D is unresolved. This clonotype originated in a woman in her twenties or thirties in good health and CMV-seropositive. The sample was PBMCs. CDR3 sequence: CASSQVGVDQPQHF. In DNA form, the CDR3 reads TGCGCCAGCAGCCAAGTGGGAGTGGATCAGCCCCAGCATTTT.